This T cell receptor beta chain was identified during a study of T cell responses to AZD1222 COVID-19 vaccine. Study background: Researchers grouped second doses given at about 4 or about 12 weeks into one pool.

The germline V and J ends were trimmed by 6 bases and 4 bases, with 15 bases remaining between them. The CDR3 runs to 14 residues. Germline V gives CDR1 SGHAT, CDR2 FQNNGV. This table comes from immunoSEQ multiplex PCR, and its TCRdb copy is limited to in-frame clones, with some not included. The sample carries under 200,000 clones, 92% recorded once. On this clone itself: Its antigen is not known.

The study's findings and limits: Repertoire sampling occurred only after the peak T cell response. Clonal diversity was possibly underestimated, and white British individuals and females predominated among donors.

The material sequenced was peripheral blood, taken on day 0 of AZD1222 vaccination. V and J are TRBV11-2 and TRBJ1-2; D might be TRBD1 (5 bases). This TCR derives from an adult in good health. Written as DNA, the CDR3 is TGTGCCAGCAGTTCTCCGGGGGATATCTATGGCTACACCTTC. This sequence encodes CASSSPGDIYGYTF.